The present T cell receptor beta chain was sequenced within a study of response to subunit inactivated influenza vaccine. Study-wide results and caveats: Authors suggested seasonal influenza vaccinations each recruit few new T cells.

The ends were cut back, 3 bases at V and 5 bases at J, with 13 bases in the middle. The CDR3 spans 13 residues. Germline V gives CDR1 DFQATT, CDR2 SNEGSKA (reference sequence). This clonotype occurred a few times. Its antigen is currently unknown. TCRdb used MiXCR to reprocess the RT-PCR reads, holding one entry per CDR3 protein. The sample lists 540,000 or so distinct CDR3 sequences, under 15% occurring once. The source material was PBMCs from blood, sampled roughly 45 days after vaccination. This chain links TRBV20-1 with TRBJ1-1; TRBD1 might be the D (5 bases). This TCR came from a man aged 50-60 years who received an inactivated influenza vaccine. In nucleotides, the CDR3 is TGCAGTGCTAGCAGGGCCGCTGGGACTGAAGCTTTCTTT. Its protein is CSASRAAGTEAFF.